A single sample gave rise to the 28 T cell receptor beta chains below, sequenced in a study of blood T cell repertoires in COVID-19 (dated by TCRdb to 2019 to 2021). The library was generated by the immunoSEQ multiplex PCR assay. In TCRdb, the immuneACCESS table is reduced to in-frame sequences with V and J assigned. These tables do not hold every clone; where another copy was compared, an unresolved V gene accounts for under half, and the others remain unexplained. A total of roughly 150,000 clones appear in this sample, approximately 78% of them only once. The ten largest clones take up around 15% of the sample. Sequenced input: peripheral blood. The receptors originated from a human donor with acute or convalescent COVID-19. The donor label of this sample is uncertain.

The table lists this clone with a count of one. The chain has TRBV7-6 and TRBJ1-2; 9 bases line up with TRBD1. The V segment lost 4 bases and the J segment 7 bases; nucleotides outside the gene matches: 7. The CDR3 sequence is 14 residues long. The germline V gene has CDR1 SGHVS and CDR2 FNYEAQ. This CDR3 is CASSSPGQGSGYTF. The CDR3 coding sequence is TGTGCCAGCAGCTCTCCGGGACAGGGCTCTGGCTACACCTTC.

The chain combines TRBV9 with TRBJ1-6; no clear D gene. The germline gives CDR1 SGDLS, CDR2 YYNGEE. V was clipped by 2 bases and J by 2 bases, with 8 bases between them. There are 15 residues in the CDR3. For the CDR3, the DNA is TGTGCCAGCAGCGTGTGGGAGGCCTATAATTCACCCCTCCACTTT. Amino acids: CASSVWEAYNSPLHF.

For the CDR3, the DNA is TGTGCCAGCAGCCCTAGGGAGGGGGACCGCTATGGCTACACCTTC. Protein product: CASSPREGDRYGYTF. The V and J genes are TRBV7-2 and TRBJ1-2; perhaps TRBD1 as D (6 bases). The CDR3 contains 15 residues. Germline-derived CDR1 and CDR2 are SGHTA and FQGNSA. V was clipped by 5 bases and J by 4 bases, with 17 bases between them. Full variable domain (rest looked up from reference TRBV7-2 and TRBJ1-2): GAGVSQSPSNKVTEKGKDVELRCDPISGHTALYWYRQSLGQGLEFLIYFQGNSAPDKSGLPSDRFSAERTGGSVSTLTIQRTQQEDSAVYLCASSPREGDRYGYTFGSGTRLTVV.

The J gene is TRBJ2-5, the V gene TRBV7-2; 8 nucleotides line up with TRBD2. CDR1 and CDR2 from the germline V gene are SGHTA and FQGNSA. The CDR3 loop spans 13 amino acids. V lost 3 bases to trimming and J lost 3 bases; unmatched junction nucleotides: 0. CDR3 sequence reads: CASSFSGEETQYF. The CDR3 nucleotides read TGTGCCAGCAGCTTTAGCGGGGAAGAGACCCAGTACTTC. Full variable domain (outside the CDR3, taken from reference TRBV7-2 and TRBJ2-5): GAGVSQSPSNKVTEKGKDVELRCDPISGHTALYWYRQSLGQGLEFLIYFQGNSAPDKSGLPSDRFSAERTGGSVSTLTIQRTQQEDSAVYLCASSFSGEETQYFGPGTRLLVL.

The genes are TRBV5-3 and TRBJ1-1, with unresolved D. TRBV5-3 is classed as an ORF, of uncertain function. Trimming removed 6 bases at V and 1 base at J, with 13 bases between. CDR3 size: 14 residues. CDR3 coding DNA: TGTGCCAGAACTCCAGACTGTAGGAACACTGAAGCTTTCTTT. It is translated as CARTPDCRNTEAFF.

The rearrangement uses TRBV7-6 and TRBJ2-1; 7 nucleotides match TRBD1. From germline, CDR1 is SGHVS and CDR2 FNYEAQ. The junction had 14 bases not matched to a gene; V was cut back by 5 bases and J by 10 bases. The CDR3 extends over 15 amino acids. The CDR3 nucleotides read TGTGCCAGCAGCGGCTTGGACAGGACGAAGGGAGAGCAGTTCTTC. It yields the protein CASSGLDRTKGEQFF. Together with reference TRBV7-6 and TRBJ2-1, the CDR3 gives the full variable domain: GAGVSQSPRYKVTKRGQDVALRCDPISGHVSLYWYRQALGQGPEFLTYFNYEAQQDKSGLPNDRFSAERPEGSISTLTIQRTEQRDSAMYRCASSGLDRTKGEQFFGPGTRLTVL.

V gene TRBV7-2 combines with J gene TRBJ1-4, with D tentatively TRBD1 (5 bases). Germline CDR1 is SGHTA and CDR2 is FQGNSA. The length of the CDR3 is 14 residues. Trimming stripped 6 bases from V and 5 bases from J, with 13 bases between. The CDR3 region has the DNA TGTGCCAGCAGAATTCAGGGAACGAATGAAAAACTGTTTTTT. Its protein is CASRIQGTNEKLFF.

The chain couples TRBV19 to TRBJ1-2; D is possibly TRBD1 (5 bases). Germline V gene lookup returns CDR1 LNHDA and CDR2 SQIVND (reference sequence). The V end was cut by 3 bases, the J end by 4 bases, with 21 bases between. CDR3 length: 17 residues. The CDR3 DNA reads as TGTGCCAGTAGTATCCCCTTCGTTGGTGGGGGGACCTATGGCTACACCTTC. As protein: CASSIPFVGGGTYGYTF.

The table lists this clone with a count of one. The chain links TRBV2 to TRBJ2-4; TRBD2 might be the D (6 bases). The germline V gene has CDR1 SNHLY and CDR2 FYNNEI. The CDR3 is made up of 13 amino acids. Trimming removed 9 bases from V and 0 bases from J, with 9 bases in between. Here the CDR3 reads CARAGLAKNIQYF. In DNA form, the CDR3 reads TGTGCCAGGGCGGGGTTAGCCAAAAACATTCAGTACTTC.

The V call is TRBV11-3, the J call TRBJ2-2; 10 nucleotides line up with TRBD1. Germline CDR1 reads SGHNT; CDR2 reads YENEEA. CDR3 size: 17 residues. V trimming: 5 bases; J trimming: 7 bases; junction bases outside the gene matches: 13. The CDR3 coding sequence is TGTGCCAGCAGCCGTAGTGGCCGACAGGGGGCCGGCGGGGAGCTGTTTTTT. It is translated as CASSRSGRQGAGGELFF.

This chain uses TRBV10-2 with TRBJ2-7, with 10 bases identical to TRBD1. The ends lost 7 bases at V and 2 bases at J; junction bases unmatched: 2. The germline gives CDR1 WSHSY, CDR2 SAAADI. This CDR3 comprises 13 residues. The CDR3 spells CASTGQGAYEQYF. CDR3 coding DNA: TGCGCCAGCACTGGACAGGGGGCCTACGAGCAGTACTTC.

V gene TRBV21-1 combines with J gene TRBJ2-2; the table's D gene call, TRBD2, was not cross checked with the DNA. TRBV21-1 is an annotated pseudogene. The CDR3 covers 18 residues. CDR3: CASSKVGEGLTDTGELFF. The CDR3 DNA follows: TGTGCCAGCAGCAAAGTAGGAGAGGGTCTGACCGACACCGGGGAGCTGTTTTTT.

This sequence joins TRBV10-1 and TRBJ1-2; no firm D call. CDR1 is WNHNN, CDR2 SYGVQD, per germline (reference sequence). CDR3 size: 13 residues. Trimming left V 2 bases short and J 2 bases short, with 6 bases between. Here the CDR3 DNA reads TGCGCCAGCAGTGAGGGCGGGAACTATGGCTACACCTTC. Its translation is CASSEGGNYGYTF.

The V gene is TRBV7-6, the J gene TRBJ2-7; tentative D call: TRBD1 (5 bases). Germline V gene data show CDR1 as SGHVS and CDR2 as FNYEAQ. This CDR3 contains 14 residues. Between the trimmed V and J ends, which lost 5 bases and 6 bases, there was a span of 17 bases. In DNA form, the CDR3 reads TGTGCCAGCAGCCAGTGGGGCAGCCCAAGCGAGCAGTACTTC. This encodes CASSQWGSPSEQYF.

The rearrangement uses TRBV30 and TRBJ1-5; tentative D call: TRBD1 (5 bases). V was trimmed by 3 bases and J by 4 bases, leaving 10 bases between them. The CDR3 has 13 residues. Germline CDR1 GTSNPN, CDR2 SVGIG (reference sequence). CDR3 sequence reads: CAWSPQENQPQHF. In DNA form, the CDR3 reads TGTGCCTGGAGCCCACAGGAGAATCAGCCCCAGCATTTT. Complete variable domain (other parts from reference TRBV30 and TRBJ1-5): SQTIHQWPATLVQPVGSPLSLECTVEGTSNPNLYWYRQAAGRGLQLLFYSVGIGQISSEVPQNLSASRPQDRQFILSSKKLLLSDSGFYLCAWSPQENQPQHFGDGTRLSIL.

The chain carries TRBV7-3 and TRBJ2-3; tentative D call: TRBD2 (5 bases). Trimming cost V 5 bases and J 0 bases, with 6 bases left between them. The CDR3 covers 13 residues. Germline-derived CDR1 and CDR2 are SGHTA and FQGTGA. The CDR3 DNA is TGTGCCAGCAGCCCGGGGAGCACAGATACGCAGTATTTT. It specifies CASSPGSTDTQYF. The entire variable domain, with the rest obtained from reference TRBV7-3 and TRBJ2-3, is as follows: GAGVSQTPSNKVTEKGKYVELRCDPISGHTALYWYRQSLGQGPEFLIYFQGTGAADDSGLPNDRFFAVRPEGSVSTLKIQRTERGDSAVYLCASSPGSTDTQYFGPGTRLTVL.

This chain joins TRBV3-1 (or the pseudogene TRBV3-2) and TRBJ2-5; TRBD1 matches 9 bases. The CDR3 contains 16 residues. Trimming at V came to 2 bases and at J to 5 bases, leaving 9 bases not matched to a gene. Germline assignment: CDR1 LGHDT and CDR2 YNNKEL (reference sequence). CDR3 nucleotide sequence: TGTGCCAGCAGCCAACTTGGACAGGGGTTAGGCGAGACCCAGTACTTC. Its protein is CASSQLGQGLGETQYF.

J is TRBJ2-6 and V is TRBV19, with D hard to call. The germline V gene encodes CDR1 LNHDA and CDR2 SQIVND (reference sequence). Deletions cut 7 bases from V and 2 bases from J, with 6 bases between. The CDR3 totals 13 residues. This CDR3 is CASTRTGANVLTF. CDR3 nucleotide sequence: TGTGCCAGTACCAGGACTGGGGCCAACGTCCTGACTTTC.

This CDR3 is CASSLTGGVTGELFF. The CDR3 DNA follows: TGCGCCAGCAGCTTGACGGGCGGGGTGACCGGGGAGCTGTTTTTT. This chain connects TRBV5-1 to TRBJ2-2; D might be TRBD2 (6 bases). This CDR3 is 15 amino acids long. The V gene lost 1 base and the J gene lost 5 bases, with 12 bases spanning the gap. Germline-derived CDR1 and CDR2 are SGHRS and YFSETQ.

This chain joins TRBV18 and TRBJ2-2; D ambiguous. Trimming took off 6 bases at V and 1 base at J, with 9 bases between the two ends. Germline CDR1 reads KGHSH; CDR2 reads LQKENI. The CDR3 is 14 residues long. CDR3 sequence (DNA): TGTGCCAGCTCCCTGAGCTGGAACACCGGGGAGCTGTTTTTT. Translation: CASSLSWNTGELFF.

The chain links TRBV5-1 to TRBJ2-1; 9 bases align to TRBD2. The junction had 6 bases not matched to a gene; V was cut back by 0 bases and J by 8 bases. The CDR3 has 15 residues. In germline, CDR1 is SGHRS, CDR2 YFSETQ. DNA of the CDR3: TGCGCCAGCAGCTTGGTGGGGACTAGCTCCTATGAGCAGTTCTTC. Translation: CASSLVGTSSYEQFF.

This chain connects TRBV13 to TRBJ1-1, with D perhaps matching TRBD1 (5 bases). The V gene's germline CDR1 is PRHDT and CDR2 FYEKMQ (reference sequence). The CDR3 is 15 residues long. The V gene lost 5 bases and the J gene lost 5 bases, with 18 bases spanning the gap. CDR3 in DNA: TGTGCCAGCAGCCCGGGACCGGGACGGGGGACTGAAGCTTTCTTT. Residues: CASSPGPGRGTEAFF. The full variable domain, in which reference TRBV13 and TRBJ1-1 provide the parts outside the CDR3, is AAGVIQSPRHLIKEKRETATLKCYPIPRHDTVYWYQQGPGQDPQFLISFYEKMQSDKGSIPDRFSAQQFSDYHSELNMSSLELGDSALYFCASSPGPGRGTEAFFGQGTRLTVV.

The chain joins TRBV7-2 to TRBJ1-2; 11 bases are a match to TRBD1. Germline V gene lookup returns CDR1 SGHTA and CDR2 FQGNSA. The J segment lost 4 bases and the V segment lost 5 bases, leaving 12 bases of the junction unmatched. The CDR3 covers 17 residues. CDR3 sequence reads: CASSPHGTGGRTYGYTF. DNA for the CDR3: TGTGCCAGCAGCCCGCATGGGACAGGGGGAAGGACCTATGGCTACACCTTC.

The genes are TRBV7-2 and TRBJ2-1; maybe TRBD1 (6 bases). CDR1 SGHTA and CDR2 FQGNSA come from the germline V gene. Between the trimmed V and J ends, which lost 5 bases and 9 bases, there was a span of 14 bases. This CDR3 is 13 amino acids long. The CDR3 DNA sequence: TGTGCCAGCAGCGTAACTGACAGGACTGAGCAGTTCTTC. Amino acid sequence: CASSVTDRTEQFF.

The chain recombines TRBV5-1 with TRBJ2-7, with 12 bases fitting TRBD1. Germline V lookup: CDR1 SGHRS, CDR2 YFSETQ. The CDR3 is 14 residues long. The V segment lost 4 bases and the J segment 7 bases; nucleotides outside the gene matches: 6. This CDR3 reads CASSRDRGRGEQYF. CDR3 coding DNA: TGCGCCAGCAGCCGGGACAGGGGGCGCGGGGAGCAGTACTTC.

The CDR3 spells CASSYQGQGTDTQYF. The CDR3 DNA reads as TGTGCCAGCAGTTACCAGGGCCAGGGCACAGATACGCAGTATTTT. The chain is built from TRBV6-5 and TRBJ2-3; weak D call: TRBD1 (5 bases). Trimming removed 2 bases from V and 1 base from J, with 10 bases in between. CDR1 is MNHEY, CDR2 SVGAGI, per germline. CDR3 length: 15 residues.

This chain uses TRBV9 with TRBJ1-2, with TRBD1 as a possible D gene (6 bases). The CDR3 length is 15 residues. The germline V and J ends were trimmed by 3 bases and 2 bases, with 14 bases remaining between them. Germline V lookup: CDR1 SGDLS, CDR2 YYNGEE. For the CDR3, the DNA is TGTGCCAGCAGCGCCAGGGGAGGGGGGAACTATGGCTACACCTTC. Translation gives CASSARGGGNYGYTF.

This chain links TRBV19 with TRBJ1-2; 7 bases line up with TRBD1. In germline, CDR1 is LNHDA, CDR2 SQIVND (reference sequence). V trimming: 7 bases; J trimming: 1 base; junction bases outside the gene matches: 9. This CDR3 comprises 15 residues. The CDR3, as DNA: TGTGCCAGTATTCATGGACAGGCTCTTAACTATGGCTACACCTTC. This encodes CASIHGQALNYGYTF.